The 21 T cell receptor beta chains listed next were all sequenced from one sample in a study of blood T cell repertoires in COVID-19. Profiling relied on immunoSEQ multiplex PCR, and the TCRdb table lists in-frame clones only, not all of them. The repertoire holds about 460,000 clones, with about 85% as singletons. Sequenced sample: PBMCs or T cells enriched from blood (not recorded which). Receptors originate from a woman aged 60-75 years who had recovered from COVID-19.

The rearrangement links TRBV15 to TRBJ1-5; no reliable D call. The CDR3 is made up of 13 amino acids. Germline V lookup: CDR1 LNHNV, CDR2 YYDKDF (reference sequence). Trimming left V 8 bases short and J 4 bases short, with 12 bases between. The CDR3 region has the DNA TGTGCCACCGCCGTTGGCTGGAATCAGCCCCAGCATTTT. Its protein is CATAVGWNQPQHF.

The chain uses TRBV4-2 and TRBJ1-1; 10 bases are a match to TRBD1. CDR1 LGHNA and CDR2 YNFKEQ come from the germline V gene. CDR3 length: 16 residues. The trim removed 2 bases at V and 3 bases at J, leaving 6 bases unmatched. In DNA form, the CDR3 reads TGTGCCAGCAGCCAAAGTCTGGGACAGGGGCACACTGAAGCTTTCTTT. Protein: CASSQSLGQGHTEAFF.

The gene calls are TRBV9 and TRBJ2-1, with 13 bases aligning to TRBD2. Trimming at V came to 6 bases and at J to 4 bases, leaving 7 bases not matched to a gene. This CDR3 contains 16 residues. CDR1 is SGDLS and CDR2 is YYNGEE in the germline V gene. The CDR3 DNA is TGTGCCAGCACCCCAGAGGGACTAGCGGGGTACAATGAGCAGTTCTTC. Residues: CASTPEGLAGYNEQFF.

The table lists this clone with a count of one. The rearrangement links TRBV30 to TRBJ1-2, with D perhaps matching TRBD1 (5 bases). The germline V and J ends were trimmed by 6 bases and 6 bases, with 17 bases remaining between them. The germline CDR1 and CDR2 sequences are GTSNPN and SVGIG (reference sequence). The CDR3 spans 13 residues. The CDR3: CACSAQGTHGYTF. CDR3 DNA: TGTGCCTGCAGCGCTCAGGGAACCCATGGCTACACCTTC.

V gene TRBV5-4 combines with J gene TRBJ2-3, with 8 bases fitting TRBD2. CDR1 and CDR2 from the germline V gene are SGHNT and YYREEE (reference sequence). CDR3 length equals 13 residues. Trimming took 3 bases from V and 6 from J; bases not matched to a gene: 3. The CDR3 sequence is CASSSGREDTQYF. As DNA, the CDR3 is TGTGCCAGCAGCTCCGGGAGGGAGGATACGCAGTATTTT.

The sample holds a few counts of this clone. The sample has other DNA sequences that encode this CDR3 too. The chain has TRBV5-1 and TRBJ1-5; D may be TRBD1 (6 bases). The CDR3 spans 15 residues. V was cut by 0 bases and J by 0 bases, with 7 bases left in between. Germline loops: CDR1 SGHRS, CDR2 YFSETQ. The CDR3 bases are TGCGCCAGCAGCTTGGCAGGGGTTAGCAATCAGCCCCAGCATTTT. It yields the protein CASSLAGVSNQPQHF.

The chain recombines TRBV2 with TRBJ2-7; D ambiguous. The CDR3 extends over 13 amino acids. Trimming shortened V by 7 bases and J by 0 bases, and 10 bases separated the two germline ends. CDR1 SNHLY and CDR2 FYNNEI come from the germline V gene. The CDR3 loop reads CASKSSGSYEQYF. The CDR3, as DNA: TGTGCCAGCAAGAGTTCTGGCTCCTACGAGCAGTACTTC. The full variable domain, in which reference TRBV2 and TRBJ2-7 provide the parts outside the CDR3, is EPEVTQTPSHQVTQMGQEVILRCVPISNHLYFYWYRQILGQKVEFLVSFYNNEISEKSEIFDDQFSVERPDGSNFTLKIRSTKLEDSAMYFCASKSSGSYEQYFGPGTRLTVT.

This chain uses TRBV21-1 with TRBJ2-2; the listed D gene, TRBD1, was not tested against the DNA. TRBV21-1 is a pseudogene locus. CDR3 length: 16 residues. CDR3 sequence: CASSKLAGVNTGELFF. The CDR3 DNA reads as TGTGCCAGCAGCAAACTGGCAGGGGTGAACACCGGGGAGCTGTTTTTT.

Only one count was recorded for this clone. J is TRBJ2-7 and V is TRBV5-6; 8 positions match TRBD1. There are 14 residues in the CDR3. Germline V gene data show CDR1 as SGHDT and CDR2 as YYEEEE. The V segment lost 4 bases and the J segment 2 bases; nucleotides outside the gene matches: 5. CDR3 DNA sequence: TGTGCCAGCAGCCGAGAACAGGGGGCCTACGAGCAGTACTTC. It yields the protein CASSREQGAYEQYF.

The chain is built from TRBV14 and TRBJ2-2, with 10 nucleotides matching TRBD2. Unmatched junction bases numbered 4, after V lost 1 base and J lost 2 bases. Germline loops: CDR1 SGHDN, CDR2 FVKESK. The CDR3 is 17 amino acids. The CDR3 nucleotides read TGTGCCAGCAGCCAAGGTGGACTAGCGGATAACACCGGGGAGCTGTTTTTT. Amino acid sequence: CASSQGGLADNTGELFF.

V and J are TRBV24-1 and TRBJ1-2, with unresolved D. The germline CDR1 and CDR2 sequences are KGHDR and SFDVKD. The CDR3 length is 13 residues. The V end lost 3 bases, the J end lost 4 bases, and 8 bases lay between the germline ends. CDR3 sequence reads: CATSDTQFYGYTF. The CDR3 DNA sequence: TGTGCCACCAGTGATACACAGTTCTATGGCTACACCTTC.

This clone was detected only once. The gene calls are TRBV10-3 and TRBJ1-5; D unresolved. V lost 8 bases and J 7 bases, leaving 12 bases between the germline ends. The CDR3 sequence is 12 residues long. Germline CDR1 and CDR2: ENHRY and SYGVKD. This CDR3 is CAIGAEGQPQHF. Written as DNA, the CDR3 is TGTGCCATCGGAGCAGAGGGACAGCCCCAGCATTTT.

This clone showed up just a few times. CDR3 residues: CASGLVLGPRNQPQHF. CDR3 nucleotides: TGTGCTAGTGGTTTGGTACTAGGACCTCGCAATCAGCCCCAGCATTTT. V gene TRBV12-5 combines with J gene TRBJ1-5; the D is unclear. There are 16 residues in the CDR3. Germline V gene lookup returns CDR1 LGHNT and CDR2 FRNRAP. Trimming shortened V by 0 bases and J by 2 bases, and 11 bases separated the two germline ends.

CDR3 sequence reads: CASSQQGVWETQYF. As DNA, the CDR3 is TGTGCCAGCAGTCAGCAAGGGGTTTGGGAGACCCAGTACTTC. This sequence joins TRBV2 and TRBJ2-5; the D gene is possibly TRBD1 (5 bases). The ends were cut back, 5 bases at V and 5 bases at J, with 15 bases in the middle. The CDR3 runs to 14 residues. Germline V lookup: CDR1 SNHLY, CDR2 FYNNEI.

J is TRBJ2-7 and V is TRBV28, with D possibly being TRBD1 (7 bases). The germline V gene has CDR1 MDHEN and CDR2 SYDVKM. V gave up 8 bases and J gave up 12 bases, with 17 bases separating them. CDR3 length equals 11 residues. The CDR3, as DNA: TGTGCCAGCGGGGCAGGGGGGAACCCGTACTTC. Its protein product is CASGAGGNPYF.

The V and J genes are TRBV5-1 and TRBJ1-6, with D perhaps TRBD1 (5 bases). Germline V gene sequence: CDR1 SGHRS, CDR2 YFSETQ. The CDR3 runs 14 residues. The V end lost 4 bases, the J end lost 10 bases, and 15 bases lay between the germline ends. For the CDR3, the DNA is TGCGCCAGCAGCCGCGGTTCGGGGGACTCACCCCTCCACTTT. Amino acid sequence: CASSRGSGDSPLHF. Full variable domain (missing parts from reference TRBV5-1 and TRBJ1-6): KAGVTQTPRYLIKTRGQQVTLSCSPISGHRSVSWYQQTPGQGLQFLFEYFSETQRNKGNFPGRFSGRQFSNSRSEMNVSTLELGDSALYLCASSRGSGDSPLHFGNGTRLTVT.

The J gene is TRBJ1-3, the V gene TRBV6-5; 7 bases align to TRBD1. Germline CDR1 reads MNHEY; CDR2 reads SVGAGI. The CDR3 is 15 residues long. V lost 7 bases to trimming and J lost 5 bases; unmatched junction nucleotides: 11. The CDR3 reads CASTQPAGGRNTIYF. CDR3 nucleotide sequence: TGTGCCAGCACCCAACCGGCAGGGGGTCGAAACACCATATATTTT.

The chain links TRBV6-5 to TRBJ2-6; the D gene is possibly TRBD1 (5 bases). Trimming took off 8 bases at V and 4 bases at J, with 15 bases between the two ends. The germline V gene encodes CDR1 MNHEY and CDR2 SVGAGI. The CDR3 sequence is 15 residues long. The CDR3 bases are TGTGCCAGCTCACAAGGGGCGGCGGGGGCCAACGTCCTGACTTTC. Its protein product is CASSQGAAGANVLTF.

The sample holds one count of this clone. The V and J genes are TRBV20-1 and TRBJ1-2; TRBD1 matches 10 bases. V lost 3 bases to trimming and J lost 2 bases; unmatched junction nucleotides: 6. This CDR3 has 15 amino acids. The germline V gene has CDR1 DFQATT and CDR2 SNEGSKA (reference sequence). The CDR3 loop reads CSASARGQGNYGYTF. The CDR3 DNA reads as TGCAGTGCTAGTGCCCGGGGACAGGGGAACTATGGCTACACCTTC.

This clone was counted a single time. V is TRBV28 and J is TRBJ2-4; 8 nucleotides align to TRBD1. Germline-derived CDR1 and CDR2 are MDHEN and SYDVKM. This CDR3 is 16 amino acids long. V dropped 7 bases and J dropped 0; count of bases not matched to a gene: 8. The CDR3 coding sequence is TGTGCCAGCACCCCCAGACAGGGGCTAGCCAAAAACATTCAGTACTTC. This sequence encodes CASTPRQGLAKNIQYF. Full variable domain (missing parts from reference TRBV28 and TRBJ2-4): DVKVTQSSRYLVKRTGEKVFLECVQDMDHENMFWYRQDPGLGLRLIYFSYDVKMKEKGDIPEGYSVSREKKERFSLILESASTNQTSMYLCASTPRQGLAKNIQYFGAGTRLSVL.

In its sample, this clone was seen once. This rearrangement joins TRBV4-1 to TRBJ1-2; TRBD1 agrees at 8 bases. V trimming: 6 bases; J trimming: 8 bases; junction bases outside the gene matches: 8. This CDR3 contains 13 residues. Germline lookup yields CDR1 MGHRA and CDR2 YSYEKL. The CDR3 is CASRQDRVGGYTF. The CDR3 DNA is TGCGCCAGCAGACAGGACAGGGTGGGCGGCTACACCTTC.